This T cell receptor beta chain stems from a study of cytomegalovirus exposure and HLA in healthy donors. Study findings and constraints: There were three CMV-associated chains whose specificity for CMV antigens was confirmed in vitro. Some TCR beta chains (roughly 150 of them) were listed as cytomegalovirus-associated.

CDR3 length equals 15 residues. Germline lookup yields CDR1 SEHNR and CDR2 FQNEAQ (reference sequence). The V gene lost 5 bases and the J gene lost 0 bases, with 10 bases spanning the gap. Generated by immunoSEQ multiplex PCR, the TCRdb table keeps only in-frame clones and is missing some. The profile shows some 330,000 clones, approximately 90% of them singletons. As for this clone: Its antigen is as yet unknown.

This TCR derives from a woman younger than 35 in good health and CMV-seronegative. Sequencing was done on a sample of PBMCs. The chain carries TRBV7-9 and TRBJ2-2; D is possibly TRBD1 (6 bases). For the CDR3, the DNA is TGTGCCAGCAGCAGCGGACAGACGAACACCGGGGAGCTGTTTTTT. Its protein product is CASSSGQTNTGELFF.